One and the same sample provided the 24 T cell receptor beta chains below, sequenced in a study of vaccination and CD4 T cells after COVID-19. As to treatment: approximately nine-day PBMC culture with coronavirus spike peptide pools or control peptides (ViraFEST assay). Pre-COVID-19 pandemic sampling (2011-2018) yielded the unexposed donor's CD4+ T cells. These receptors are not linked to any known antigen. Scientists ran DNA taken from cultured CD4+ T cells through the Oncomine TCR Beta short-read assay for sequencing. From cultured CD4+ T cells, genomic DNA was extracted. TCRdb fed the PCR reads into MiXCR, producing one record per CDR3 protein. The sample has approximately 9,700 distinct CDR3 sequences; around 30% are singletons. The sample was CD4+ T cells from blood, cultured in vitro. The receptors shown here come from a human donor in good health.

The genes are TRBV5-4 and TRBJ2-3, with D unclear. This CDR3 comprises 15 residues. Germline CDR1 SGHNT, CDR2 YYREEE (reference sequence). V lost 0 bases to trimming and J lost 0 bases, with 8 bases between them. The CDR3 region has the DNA TGTGCCAGCAGCTTGGATGTCCTTAGCACAGATACGCAGTATTTT. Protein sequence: CASSLDVLSTDTQYF.

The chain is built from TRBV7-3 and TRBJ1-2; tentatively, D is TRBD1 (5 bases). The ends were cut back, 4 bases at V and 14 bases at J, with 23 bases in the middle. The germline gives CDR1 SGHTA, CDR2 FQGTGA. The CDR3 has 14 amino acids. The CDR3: CASSSQWTSGAKTF. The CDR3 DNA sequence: TGTGCCAGCAGCTCCCAGTGGACCAGTGGGGCGAAGACCTTC.

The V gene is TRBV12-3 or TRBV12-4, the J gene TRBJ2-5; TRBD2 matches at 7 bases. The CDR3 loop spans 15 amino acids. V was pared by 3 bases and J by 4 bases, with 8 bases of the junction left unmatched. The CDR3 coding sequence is TGTGCCAGCAGTTTTCTGGGCGGGAGAGGAGAGACCCAGTACTTC. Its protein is CASSFLGGRGETQYF.

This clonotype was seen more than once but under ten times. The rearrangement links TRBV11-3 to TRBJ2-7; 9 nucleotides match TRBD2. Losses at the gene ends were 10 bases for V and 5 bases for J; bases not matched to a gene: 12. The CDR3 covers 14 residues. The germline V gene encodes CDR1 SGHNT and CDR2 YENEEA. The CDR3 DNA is TGTGCCACCTCTCGGGGTAGCGGGAGTGACGAGCAGTACTTC. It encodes CATSRGSGSDEQYF.

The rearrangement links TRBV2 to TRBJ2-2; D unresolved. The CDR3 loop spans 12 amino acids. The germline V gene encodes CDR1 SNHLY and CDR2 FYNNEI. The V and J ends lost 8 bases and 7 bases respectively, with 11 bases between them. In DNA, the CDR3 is TGTGCCAGCGCGGCCGTCGGCGGGGAGCTGTTTTTT. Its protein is CASAAVGGELFF.

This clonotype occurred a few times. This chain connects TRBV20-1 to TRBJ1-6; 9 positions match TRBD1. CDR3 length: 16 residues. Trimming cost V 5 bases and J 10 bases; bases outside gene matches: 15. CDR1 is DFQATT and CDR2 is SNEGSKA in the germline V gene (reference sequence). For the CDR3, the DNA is TGCAGTGCTCCGGTCCCGGGACAGGGTCGGGAATCACCCCTCCACTTT. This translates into CSAPVPGQGRESPLHF.

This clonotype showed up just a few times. The CDR3 sequence is CASSDKDGRNTEAFF. The DNA of the CDR3 is TGTGCCAGCAGTGACAAGGACGGCAGGAACACTGAAGCTTTCTTT. V and J are TRBV6-1 and TRBJ1-1; D remains unclear. Germline lookup yields CDR1 MNHNS and CDR2 SASEGT. V shed 3 bases and J shed 1 base, with 12 bases lying between them. There are 15 residues in the CDR3.

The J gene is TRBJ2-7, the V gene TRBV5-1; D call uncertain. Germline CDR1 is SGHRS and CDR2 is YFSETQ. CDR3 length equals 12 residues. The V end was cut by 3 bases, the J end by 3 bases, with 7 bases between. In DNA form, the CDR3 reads TGCGCCAGCAGCTCATACCACTACGAGCAGTACTTC. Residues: CASSSYHYEQYF.

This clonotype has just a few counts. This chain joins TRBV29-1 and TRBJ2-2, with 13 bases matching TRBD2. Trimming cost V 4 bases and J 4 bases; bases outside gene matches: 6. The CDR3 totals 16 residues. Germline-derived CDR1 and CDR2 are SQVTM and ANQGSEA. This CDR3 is CSVGLAGGRGTGELFF. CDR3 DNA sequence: TGCAGCGTTGGACTAGCGGGAGGTCGTGGCACCGGGGAGCTGTTTTTT.

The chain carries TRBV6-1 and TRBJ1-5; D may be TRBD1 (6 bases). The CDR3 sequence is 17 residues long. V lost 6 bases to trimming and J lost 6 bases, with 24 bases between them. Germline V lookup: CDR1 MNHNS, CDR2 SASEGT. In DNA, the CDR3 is TGTGCCAGCAGCCCAGTGCTTGGGATCGGGGGCGGTCAGCCCCAGCATTTT. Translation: CASSPVLGIGGGQPQHF.

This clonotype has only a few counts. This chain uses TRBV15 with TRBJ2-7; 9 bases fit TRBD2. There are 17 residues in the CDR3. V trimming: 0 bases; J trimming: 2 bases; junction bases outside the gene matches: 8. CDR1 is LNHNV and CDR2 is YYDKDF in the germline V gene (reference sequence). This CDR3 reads CATSRDYYSGSPYEQYF. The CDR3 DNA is TGTGCCACCAGCAGAGATTACTATAGCGGGAGTCCCTACGAGCAGTACTTC.

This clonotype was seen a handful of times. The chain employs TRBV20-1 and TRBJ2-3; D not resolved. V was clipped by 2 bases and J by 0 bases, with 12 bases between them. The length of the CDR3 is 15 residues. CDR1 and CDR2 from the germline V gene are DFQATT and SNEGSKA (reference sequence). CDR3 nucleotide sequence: TGCAGTGCTAGAACGTTAGCCCTAAGCACAGATACGCAGTATTTT. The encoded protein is CSARTLALSTDTQYF.

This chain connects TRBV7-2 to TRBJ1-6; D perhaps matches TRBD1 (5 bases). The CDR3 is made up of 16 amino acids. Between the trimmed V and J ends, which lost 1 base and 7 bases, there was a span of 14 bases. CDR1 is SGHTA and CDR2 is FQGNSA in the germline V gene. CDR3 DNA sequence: TGTGCCAGCAGCTTAGAAGGCAGGGTAACAAATTCACCCCTCCACTTT. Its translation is CASSLEGRVTNSPLHF.

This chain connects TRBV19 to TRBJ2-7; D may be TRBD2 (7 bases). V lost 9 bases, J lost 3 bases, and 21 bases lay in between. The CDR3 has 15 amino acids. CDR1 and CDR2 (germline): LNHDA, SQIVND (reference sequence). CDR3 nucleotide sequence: TGTGCCAGCCCGCATGGGGGGGACAAAGACTACGAGCAGTACTTC. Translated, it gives CASPHGGDKDYEQYF.

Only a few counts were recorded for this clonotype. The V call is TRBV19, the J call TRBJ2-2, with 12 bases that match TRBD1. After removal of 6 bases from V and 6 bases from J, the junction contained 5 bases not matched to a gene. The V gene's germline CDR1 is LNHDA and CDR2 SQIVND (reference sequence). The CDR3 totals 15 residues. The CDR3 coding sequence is TGTGCCAGTAGAGGGACAGGGGGCAGGGCCGGGGAGCTGTTTTTT. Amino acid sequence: CASRGTGGRAGELFF.

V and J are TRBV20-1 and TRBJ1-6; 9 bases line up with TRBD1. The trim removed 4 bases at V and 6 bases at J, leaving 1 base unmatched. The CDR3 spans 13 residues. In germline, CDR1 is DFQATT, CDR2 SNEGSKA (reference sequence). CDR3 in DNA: TGCAGTGCTACGACAGGGGGTAATTCACCCCTCCACTTT. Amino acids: CSATTGGNSPLHF.

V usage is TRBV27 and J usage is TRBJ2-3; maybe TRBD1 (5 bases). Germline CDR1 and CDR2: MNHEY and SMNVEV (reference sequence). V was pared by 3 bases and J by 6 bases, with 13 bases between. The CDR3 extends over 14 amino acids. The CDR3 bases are TGTGCCAGCAGTTTCCTTGGGAAGGGGGATACGCAGTATTTT. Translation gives CASSFLGKGDTQYF.

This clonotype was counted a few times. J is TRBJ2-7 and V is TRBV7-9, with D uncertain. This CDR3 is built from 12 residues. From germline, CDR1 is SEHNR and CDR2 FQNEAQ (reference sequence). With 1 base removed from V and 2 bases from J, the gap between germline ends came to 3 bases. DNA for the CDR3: TGTGCCAGCAGCTTAGAGACCTACGAGCAGTACTTC. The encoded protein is CASSLETYEQYF.

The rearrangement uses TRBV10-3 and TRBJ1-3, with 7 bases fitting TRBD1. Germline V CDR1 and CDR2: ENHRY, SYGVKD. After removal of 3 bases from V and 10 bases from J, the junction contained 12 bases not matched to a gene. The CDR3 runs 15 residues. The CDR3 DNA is TGTGCCATCAGTGAACTTGTAGGGGGCGATTTGACCATATATTTT. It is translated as CAISELVGGDLTIYF.

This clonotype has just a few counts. The CDR3 here is CASSRTGGAETQYF. For the CDR3, the DNA is TGTGCCAGCAGCCGGACAGGGGGGGCAGAGACCCAGTACTTC. The genes are TRBV7-9 and TRBJ2-5; 10 bases are shared with TRBD1. Losses at the gene ends were 5 bases for V and 4 bases for J; bases not matched to a gene: 4. This CDR3 region has 14 residues. CDR1 and CDR2 (germline): SEHNR, FQNEAQ (reference sequence).

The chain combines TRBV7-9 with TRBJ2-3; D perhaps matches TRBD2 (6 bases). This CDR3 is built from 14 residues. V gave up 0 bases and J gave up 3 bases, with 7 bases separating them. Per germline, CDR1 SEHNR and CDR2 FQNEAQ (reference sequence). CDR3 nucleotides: TGTGCCAGCAGCTTAGCGGGAGGAACAGATACGCAGTATTTT. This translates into CASSLAGGTDTQYF.

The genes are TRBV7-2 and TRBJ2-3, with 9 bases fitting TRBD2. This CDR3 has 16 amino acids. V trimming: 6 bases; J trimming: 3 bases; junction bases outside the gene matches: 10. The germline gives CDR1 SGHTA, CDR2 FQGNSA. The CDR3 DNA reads TGTGCCAGCAGAACCCCGGCGGGAGGGCCTACAGATACGCAGTATTTT. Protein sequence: CASRTPAGGPTDTQYF.

The chain's CDR3 is CASSAGQGETQYF. In DNA form, the CDR3 reads TGTGCCAGCAGCGCGGGACAGGGGGAGACCCAGTACTTC. This chain joins TRBV7-3 and TRBJ2-5, with TRBD1 identical over 10 bases. Trimming cost V 5 bases and J 5 bases; bases outside gene matches: 2. The CDR3 spans 13 residues. Germline CDR1 reads SGHTA; CDR2 reads FQGTGA.

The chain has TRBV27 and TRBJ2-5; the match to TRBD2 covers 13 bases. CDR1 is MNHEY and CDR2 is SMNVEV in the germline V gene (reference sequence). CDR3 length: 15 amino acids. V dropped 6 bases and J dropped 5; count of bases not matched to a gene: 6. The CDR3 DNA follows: TGTGCCAGCAGCCGGGGACTAGCGGGACAGGAGACCCAGTACTTC. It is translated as CASSRGLAGQETQYF.